This section outlines one TCR beta chain sequence together with its context. The sample is drawn from a study of human T cells and chemical hapten exposure. Overall study context: Alopecia areata, totalis or universalis affected patients, mainly female.

From the RACE reads, TCRdb called clonotypes with MiXCR, one entry per CDR3 protein. Altogether about 120,000 distinct CDR3 sequences are present, less than 15% being singletons, with the ten largest covering about 3%. Time point in this sample: pre-sensitization, week 0. As to treatment: therapeutic diphenylcyclopropenone sensitization with weekly scalp DPC. CDR1 and CDR2 from the germline V gene are SGHDT and YYEEEE. CDR3 length: 16 amino acids. Trimming cost V 2 bases and J 2 bases, with 15 bases left between them. The rearrangement links TRBV5-6 to TRBJ2-3, with D unresolved. This receptor was obtained from a woman aged 18 to 35 with alopecia areata. Some clones in this sample may be carry-over from other donors' samples. Sequencing used whole blood, obtained in connection with sensitization to the hapten diphenylcyclopropenone (DPC). CDR3 in DNA: TGTGCCAGCAGCTTTGGCCACGACGCTATCACAGATACGCAGTATTTT. Its translation is CASSFGHDAITDTQYF.